This entry features one TCR beta chain sequence. This sample was taken from a study of OX40 agonist ivuxolimab in advanced cancers. Study context: It was ivuxolimab, an agonistic anti-OX40 (CD134) antibody, that patients were treated with. Administration of intravenous ivuxolimab to patients occurred every 2 weeks at 0.01 to 10 mg/kg. Three dose-escalation patients had partial responses: one with hepatocellular carcinoma and two with cutaneous melanoma.

This CDR3 is 15 amino acids long. CDR1 and CDR2 from the germline V gene are MNHEY and SVGAGI. V lost 6 bases and J lost 4; bases outside the gene matches: 9. Libraries were prepared by immunoSEQ multiplex PCR; TCRdb keeps only in-frame clonotypes and omits some of them. The sample shows tens of thousands of clones, 70% to 90% of them seen only once. The TCR originated in an adult with an advanced solid tumor such as melanoma, head and neck, liver or kidney cancer. The gene calls are TRBV6-5 and TRBJ2-3; TRBD1 aligns across 8 bases. The sequencing here drew on CD4+ or CD8+ T cells sorted from blood, taken in a trial of the OX40 agonist ivuxolimab. CDR3: CASRDRDRRPDTQYF. In DNA, the CDR3 is TGTGCCAGCAGGGACCGGGACAGGAGGCCAGATACGCAGTATTTT.